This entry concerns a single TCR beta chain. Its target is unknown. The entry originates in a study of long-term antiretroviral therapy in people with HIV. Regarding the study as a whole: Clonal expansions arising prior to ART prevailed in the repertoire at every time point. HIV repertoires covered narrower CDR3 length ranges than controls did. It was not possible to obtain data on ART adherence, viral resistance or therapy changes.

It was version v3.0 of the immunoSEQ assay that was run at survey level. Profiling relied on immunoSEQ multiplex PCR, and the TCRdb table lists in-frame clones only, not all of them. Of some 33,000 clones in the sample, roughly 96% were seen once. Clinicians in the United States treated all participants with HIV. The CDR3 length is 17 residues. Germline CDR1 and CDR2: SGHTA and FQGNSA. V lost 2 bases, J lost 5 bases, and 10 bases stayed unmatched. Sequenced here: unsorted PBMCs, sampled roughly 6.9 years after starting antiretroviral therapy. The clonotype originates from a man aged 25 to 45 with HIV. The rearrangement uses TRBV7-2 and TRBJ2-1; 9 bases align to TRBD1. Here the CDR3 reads CASSLNRDRVTDNEQFF. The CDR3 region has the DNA TGTGCCAGCAGCTTAAACCGGGACAGGGTCACAGACAATGAGCAGTTCTTC.